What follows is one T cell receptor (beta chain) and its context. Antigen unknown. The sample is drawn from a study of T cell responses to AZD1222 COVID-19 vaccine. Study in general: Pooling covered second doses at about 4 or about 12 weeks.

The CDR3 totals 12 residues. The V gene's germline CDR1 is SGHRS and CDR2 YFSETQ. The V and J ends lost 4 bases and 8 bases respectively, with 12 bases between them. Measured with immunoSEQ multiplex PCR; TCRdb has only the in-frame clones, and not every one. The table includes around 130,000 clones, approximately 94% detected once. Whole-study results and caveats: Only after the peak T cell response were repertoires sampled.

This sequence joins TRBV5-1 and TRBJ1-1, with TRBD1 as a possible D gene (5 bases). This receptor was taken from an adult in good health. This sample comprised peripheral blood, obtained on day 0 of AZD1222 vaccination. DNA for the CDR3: TGCGCCAGCAGCGGGGCGGAAGCGGAAGCTTTCTTT. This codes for CASSGAEAEAFF.